A selection of T cell receptor beta chains follows, all from one sample in a study of STAT3 mutations in large granular lymphocyte leukemia. Sequenced by immunoSEQ multiplex PCR; TCRdb stores in-frame clones only, minus some. This table holds 13,000 or so clones, 88% found once. The source material was PBMCs. These TCRs come from a human donor with T large granular lymphocyte leukemia. Some clones in this sample may be carry-over from other donors' samples. CDR3s include the opening cysteine and the closing phenylalanine or tryptophan. The order of the fields is D gene, J gene, V gene, clone size, CDR3 protein, CDR3 DNA. The D gene is left open where the match is weak. Clone size is stated in some rows and not others, as once, few, many or a class when expanded.

>.|TRBJ2-1|TRBV7-9|.
CASRSDRISYNEQFF
TGTGCCAGCAGATCGGACAGAATTTCCTACAATGAGCAGTTCTTC
>.|TRBJ2-2|TRBV28|.
CASLGLPSGELFF
TGTGCCAGCTTGGGGCTCCCCTCCGGGGAGCTGTTTTTT
>.|TRBJ2-3|TRBV5-1|.
CASSPGAPTDTQYF
TGCGCCAGCAGCCCGGGTGCCCCCACAGATACGCAGTATTTT
>.|TRBJ2-3|TRBV5-1|once
CASSLGTAETDTQYF
TGCGCCAGCAGCTTGGGGACAGCTGAGACAGATACGCAGTATTTT
>.|TRBJ1-5|TRBV21-1|.
CASSKGDDSNQPQHF
TGTGCCAGCAGCAAGGGAGACGATAGCAATCAGCCCCAGCATTTT
>.|TRBJ1-1|TRBV30|.
CAWIWTEAFF
TGTGCCTGGATTTGGACCGAAGCTTTCTTT
>TRBD1|TRBJ1-4|TRBV5-1|.
CASSFTYQGGGEKLFF
TGCGCCAGCAGCTTTACTTATCAGGGGGGAGGTGAAAAACTGTTTTTT
>.|TRBJ2-7|TRBV27|.
CASSLSSGRPGEQYF
TGTGCCAGCAGTTTATCGAGTGGGCGCCCTGGCGAGCAGTACTTC
>TRBD1|TRBJ1-2|TRBV19|.
CASKPQSRTGDGYTF
TGTGCCAGTAAGCCCCAATCGCGGACAGGGGATGGCTACACCTTC
>.|TRBJ2-5|TRBV4-1|.
CASSQAGGPGAQYF
TGCGCCAGCAGCCAAGCAGGAGGACCAGGGGCCCAGTACTTC
>.|TRBJ1-2|TRBV19|.
CASSTPPGGWYYGYTF
TGTGCCAGTAGTACGCCTCCGGGGGGCTGGTACTATGGCTACACCTTC
>.|TRBJ1-1|TRBV11-2|.
CASSLDPGVRTEAFF
TGTGCCAGCAGCTTAGATCCGGGGGTAAGGACTGAAGCTTTCTTT
>.|TRBJ1-2|TRBV28|few
CASRNRDGGNYGYTF
TGTGCCAGCAGGAACCGGGACGGAGGTAACTATGGCTACACCTTC
>.|TRBJ2-6|TRBV27|.
CASSYIRDGRLVSGANVLTF
TGTGCCAGCAGTTATATCCGGGACGGAAGGCTAGTCTCTGGGGCCAACGTCCTGACTTTC